The 10 T cell receptor beta chains below all came from one sample that was sequenced in a study of T cell responses to AZD1222 COVID-19 vaccine. Generated by immunoSEQ multiplex PCR, the TCRdb table keeps only in-frame clones and is missing some. The sample contains more than 150,000 clones, 85% to 95% of which appear only once. This specimen consisted of peripheral blood, obtained 28 days after the second AZD1222 dose. These receptors were collected from an adult who received the AZD1222 COVID-19 vaccine.

V gene TRBV6-6 combines with J gene TRBJ2-7; 7 bases match TRBD1. Germline CDR1 reads MNHNY; CDR2 reads SVGAGI (reference sequence). The CDR3 contains 15 residues. Losses at the gene ends were 5 bases for V and 1 base for J; bases not matched to a gene: 8. CDR3 region: CASSRADRRSYEQYF. In nucleotides, the CDR3 is TGTGCCAGCAGTCGAGCGGACAGGAGGTCCTACGAGCAGTACTTC.

This rearrangement joins TRBV19 to TRBJ1-6, with D perhaps matching TRBD1 (6 bases). This CDR3 is built from 16 residues. The V gene lost 5 bases and the J gene lost 2 bases, with 13 bases spanning the gap. Germline V gene sequence: CDR1 LNHDA, CDR2 SQIVND (reference sequence). CDR3: CASSHRVGAYNSPLHF. In DNA form, the CDR3 reads TGTGCCAGTAGTCACAGGGTCGGCGCCTATAATTCACCCCTCCACTTT.

This sequence joins TRBV11-2 and TRBJ2-2, with D perhaps TRBD1 (6 bases). The V and J ends lost 6 bases and 4 bases respectively, with 15 bases between them. CDR1 is SGHAT and CDR2 is FQNNGV in the germline V gene. The CDR3 sequence is 15 residues long. The CDR3 spells CASSPNRDSTGELFF. DNA of the CDR3: TGTGCCAGCAGTCCCAACAGGGATAGCACCGGGGAGCTGTTTTTT.

This clone has more than one count but fewer than ten. V usage is TRBV28 and J usage is TRBJ1-1; TRBD1 is a possible D gene (5 bases). Germline V gives CDR1 MDHEN, CDR2 SYDVKM. V was pared by 3 bases and J by 5 bases, with 13 bases between. CDR3 length: 14 residues. CDR3 coding DNA: TGTGCCAGCAGTTTTGTTCGGGGGGAAACTGAAGCTTTCTTT. As protein: CASSFVRGETEAFF.

The chain combines TRBV3-1 (or the pseudogene TRBV3-2) with TRBJ2-3, with 7 positions matching TRBD2. Germline lookup yields CDR1 LGHDT and CDR2 YNNKEL (reference sequence). The V and J ends lost 6 bases and 2 bases, in that order; junction bases with no gene match: 11. The CDR3 runs 16 residues. The CDR3 region is CASSFGLSGSTDTQYF. The CDR3, as DNA: TGTGCCAGCAGTTTTGGACTTAGCGGGTCCACAGATACGCAGTATTTT.

The V call is TRBV10-3, the J call TRBJ1-2; D possibly corresponds to TRBD1 (5 bases). Germline V lookup: CDR1 ENHRY, CDR2 SYGVKD. V gave up 0 bases and J gave up 6 bases, with 11 bases separating them. The CDR3 totals 14 residues. Here the CDR3 DNA reads TGTGCCATCAGTGAGTCTCGGGGGATAGATGGCTACACCTTC. Protein product: CAISESRGIDGYTF.

The rearrangement joins TRBV19 to TRBJ1-1; D perhaps matches TRBD1 (6 bases). The CDR3 runs to 12 residues. V lost 7 bases and J lost 5, with 11 bases in between. Germline V gene lookup returns CDR1 LNHDA and CDR2 SQIVND (reference sequence). CDR3 DNA sequence: TGTGCCAGTATGCCAGGGGCAACTGAAGCTTTCTTT. Translation: CASMPGATEAFF.

In nucleotides, the CDR3 is TGCGCCAGCAGCCCCCGGACAGGGGGCAAAGCTTTCTTT. As protein: CASSPRTGGKAFF. The chain couples TRBV4-1 to TRBJ1-1, with 11 bases identical to TRBD1. The CDR3 length is 13 residues. Unmatched junction bases numbered 4, after V lost 4 bases and J lost 9 bases. Germline V gives CDR1 MGHRA, CDR2 YSYEKL.

The chain carries TRBV6-5 and TRBJ2-1, with 11 positions matching TRBD2. This CDR3 comprises 16 residues. V was pared by 4 bases and J by 4 bases, with 6 bases of the junction left unmatched. Germline CDR1 and CDR2: MNHEY and SVGAGI. CDR3 nucleotide sequence: TGTGCCAGCAGTTCACCGGGACTAGCGGAGTACAATGAGCAGTTCTTC. This translates into CASSSPGLAEYNEQFF.

This chain connects TRBV5-1 to TRBJ2-1; weak D call: TRBD1 (6 bases). Germline loops: CDR1 SGHRS, CDR2 YFSETQ. This CDR3 has 19 residues. V lost 2 bases, J lost 6 bases, and 27 bases lay in between. The CDR3 spells CASSLRETAAMGAPNEQFF. The CDR3 region has the DNA TGCGCCAGCAGCTTAAGAGAGACAGCAGCAATGGGGGCACCCAATGAGCAGTTCTTC.